Below are 15 T cell receptor beta chains sequenced from a single sample in a study of T cell repertoires in cytomegalovirus infection. TCRdb passed the reads through MiXCR, listing each CDR3 protein once. The repertoire holds 630,000 or so distinct CDR3 sequences, with 20% to 30% as singletons. The source material was CD8+ T cells from PBMCs. These receptors were collected from a human donor in good health (CMV status not recorded). Some clones in this sample may be carry-over from other donors' samples.

This chain connects TRBV20-1 to TRBJ1-1; D gene unclear. V was shortened by 6 bases and J by 1 base, with 9 bases between the two germline ends. The CDR3 has 12 residues. The germline V gene encodes CDR1 DFQATT and CDR2 SNEGSKA (reference sequence). The CDR3 is CSAKTPNTEAFF. Here the CDR3 DNA reads TGCAGTGCAAAAACACCGAACACTGAAGCTTTCTTT.

This clonotype was seen more than once but under ten times. The chain is built from TRBV7-6 and TRBJ2-1; possibly TRBD2 for D (7 bases). The CDR3 spans 16 residues. Trimming removed 1 base at V and 3 bases at J, with 13 bases between. Per the germline V gene, CDR1 is SGHVS and CDR2 is FNYEAQ. Here the CDR3 reads CASSLGAGAFYNEQFF. The CDR3 DNA reads TGTGCCAGCAGCTTAGGGGCGGGGGCCTTCTACAATGAGCAGTTCTTC.

Many counts were recorded for this clonotype. The chain is built from TRBV7-8 and TRBJ2-7; possible D gene TRBD1, 5 bases. CDR1 and CDR2 (germline): SGHVS, FQNEAQ. With 2 bases removed from V and 3 bases from J, the gap between germline ends came to 23 bases. The CDR3 totals 18 residues. Here the CDR3 DNA reads TGTGCCAGCAGCTTAATCCTAGGAGACAGCCTTGCGTTCTACGAGCAGTACTTC. Translation: CASSLILGDSLAFYEQYF.

This clonotype was counted at least ten times. This chain uses TRBV7-2 with TRBJ1-6; TRBD1 might be the D (5 bases). Germline V gene data show CDR1 as SGHTA and CDR2 as FQGNSA. V dropped 1 base and J dropped 3 bases, with 13 bases sitting between them. The CDR3 is made up of 17 amino acids. CDR3 bases: TGTGCCAGCAGCTTAGGGTTCCGGGACGTCTATAATTCACCCCTCCACTTT. This encodes CASSLGFRDVYNSPLHF.

This clonotype appeared a few times. The chain combines TRBV6-5 with TRBJ2-7; 8 bases map to TRBD2. This CDR3 contains 14 residues. V trimming: 6 bases; J trimming: 0 bases; junction bases outside the gene matches: 4. Germline CDR1 is MNHEY and CDR2 is SVGAGI. The CDR3 region is CASRTGGASYEQYF. The CDR3 coding sequence is TGTGCCAGCAGAACCGGGGGGGCCTCCTACGAGCAGTACTTC.

V gene TRBV29-1 combines with J gene TRBJ2-1; D not certain. The CDR3 loop spans 15 amino acids. The germline gives CDR1 SQVTM, CDR2 ANQGSEA. V was cut by 1 base and J by 1 base, with 11 bases left in between. Here the CDR3 reads CSVEAPLQSYNEQFF. CDR3 in DNA: TGCAGCGTTGAAGCCCCCCTTCAATCCTACAATGAGCAGTTCTTC.

This clonotype was seen more than once but under ten times. The chain recombines TRBV6-2 or TRBV6-3 with TRBJ2-2; maybe TRBD1 (6 bases). V gave up 7 bases and J gave up 8 bases, with 20 bases separating them. CDR3 length: 15 amino acids. Germline V gene data show CDR1 as MNHEY and CDR2 as SVGEGT. The chain's CDR3 is CASNNRAGSPGELFF. DNA of the CDR3: TGTGCCAGCAACAACAGGGCGGGCTCACCTGGGGAGCTGTTTTTT.

The chain links TRBV5-6 to TRBJ1-5, with D tentatively TRBD1 (5 bases). The V end lost 4 bases, the J end lost 15 bases, and 20 bases lay between the germline ends. Germline-derived CDR1 and CDR2 are SGHDT and YYEEEE. The CDR3 totals 13 residues. CDR3 sequence: CASSHERGPLMHF. The CDR3 DNA sequence: TGTGCCAGCAGCCACGAACGGGGACCCCTCATGCATTTT.

In this sample, this clonotype turned up a few times. The chain recombines TRBV10-3 with TRBJ2-2; TRBD2 matches at 10 bases. The CDR3 has 18 amino acids. The trim removed 0 bases at V and 0 bases at J, leaving 4 bases unmatched. CDR1 is ENHRY, CDR2 SYGVKD, per germline. Here the CDR3 reads CAISESLAGASNTGELFF. In DNA, the CDR3 is TGTGCCATCAGTGAGTCGCTAGCGGGGGCCTCGAACACCGGGGAGCTGTTTTTT.

This chain connects TRBV7-6 to TRBJ2-4; D is uncertain. The V end was cut by 0 bases, the J end by 2 bases, with 8 bases between. CDR3 size: 15 residues. From germline, CDR1 is SGHVS and CDR2 FNYEAQ. CDR3 loop: CASSLAPLPKNIQYF. The CDR3 coding sequence is TGTGCCAGCAGCTTAGCCCCTTTACCCAAAAACATTCAGTACTTC. The full variable domain, with the rest looked up from reference TRBV7-6 and TRBJ2-4, is GAGVSQSPRYKVTKRGQDVALRCDPISGHVSLYWYRQALGQGPEFLTYFNYEAQQDKSGLPNDRFSAERPEGSISTLTIQRTEQRDSAMYRCASSLAPLPKNIQYFGAGTRLSVL.

The chain has TRBV5-6 and TRBJ1-5; D is undetermined. Between the trimmed V and J ends, which lost 0 bases and 6 bases, there was a span of 10 bases. Germline CDR1 is SGHDT and CDR2 is YYEEEE. The CDR3 loop spans 14 amino acids. The CDR3 nucleotides are TGTGCCAGCAGCTTGGCGAGAGGGATTCAGCCCCAGCATTTT. The encoded protein is CASSLARGIQPQHF.

The chain joins TRBV28 to TRBJ2-1; no clear D gene. The CDR3 has 13 amino acids. Trimming removed 7 bases at V and 8 bases at J, with 15 bases between. Germline V gene lookup returns CDR1 MDHEN and CDR2 SYDVKM. The CDR3 DNA follows: TGTGCCAGCACCCTTCAGGATTGGGATGAGCAGTTCTTC. Protein sequence: CASTLQDWDEQFF.

This clonotype was detected ten times or more. Its ends do not fully match the called genes, so a read error is possible. The chain joins TRBV7-8 to TRBJ2-1; D gene ambiguous. The germline V gene encodes CDR1 SGHVS and CDR2 FQNEAQ. This CDR3 has 17 residues. CDR3 loop: CASSSELPRSSYNAQFF. As DNA, the CDR3 is TGTGCCAGCAGCTCCGAACTACCGAGGAGCTCCTACAATGCGCAGTTCTTC.

This clonotype has ten or more counts. V is TRBV7-6 and J is TRBJ2-1, with D perhaps matching TRBD2 (6 bases). The germline V gene has CDR1 SGHVS and CDR2 FNYEAQ. V lost 7 bases and J lost 7, with 20 bases in between. This CDR3 comprises 15 residues. The CDR3 DNA is TGTGCCAGCACCCCAGAAAAGGGGAGGAGGAATGAGCAGTTCTTC. As protein: CASTPEKGRRNEQFF. The full variable domain, its missing parts supplied by reference TRBV7-6 and TRBJ2-1, is GAGVSQSPRYKVTKRGQDVALRCDPISGHVSLYWYRQALGQGPEFLTYFNYEAQQDKSGLPNDRFSAERPEGSISTLTIQRTEQRDSAMYRCASTPEKGRRNEQFFGPGTRLTVL.

This clonotype appeared many times. The chain has TRBV6-5 and TRBJ2-3; no reliable D call. CDR1 and CDR2 from the germline V gene are MNHEY and SVGAGI. CDR3 length: 12 amino acids. Trimming stripped 6 bases from V and 4 bases from J, with 8 bases between. Here the CDR3 reads CASRNGADTQYF. CDR3 sequence (DNA): TGTGCCAGCAGAAATGGCGCAGATACGCAGTATTTT.